Listed here are 27 T cell receptor beta chains from one sample, sequenced in a study of blood T cells in healthy people across ages (dated by TCRdb to between 2015 and 2017). Receptor libraries were prepared by 5' RACE. Sequencing was carried out with an Illumina HiSeq 2500. A second PCR of roughly 7 to 12 cycles was run with a J-beta primer mix and a sample-barcoded 5' primer. TCRdb reworked the public reads: Q25 trimming with fastp, MiXCR clone assembly, productive beta chains retained. For every CDR3 protein sequence, its rows merge into one entry that carries the most common genes and DNA. The sample table shows over 600,000 distinct CDR3 sequences, and roughly 20% are seen once. The ten most abundant clones make up about 3.6% of the sample. The specimen sequenced was blood. Receptors were obtained from a man between 70 and 80 years old in good health.

This clonotype was recorded a few times. The chain combines TRBV28 with TRBJ2-5; 7 nucleotides align to TRBD1. After removal of 2 bases from V and 11 bases from J, the junction contained 32 bases not matched to a gene. The CDR3 consists of 21 residues. Germline V gives CDR1 MDHEN, CDR2 SYDVKM. The chain's CDR3 is CASSLATVTGEGALARDEQYF. The CDR3, as DNA: TGTGCCAGCAGTTTAGCCACGGTAACTGGAGAGGGGGCCCTCGCTAGGGATGAGCAGTACTTC.

This rearrangement joins TRBV12-3 or TRBV12-4 to TRBJ2-5; D assignment may be TRBD1 or TRBD2 (6 bases each). The J call is uncertain, as TRBJ2-7 better fits the DNA end. This CDR3 contains 14 residues. As DNA, the CDR3 is TGTGCCAGCAGTCCCCGTCGGGGGCGCTACGAGCAGTACTTC. Amino acid sequence: CASSPRRGRYEQYF.

The J gene is TRBJ2-1, the V gene TRBV12-3 or TRBV12-4; 10 bases line up with TRBD2. After removal of 1 base from V and 5 bases from J, the junction contained 5 bases not matched to a gene. The CDR3 length is 16 residues. CDR3 loop: CASSLVPSGSHNEQFF. CDR3 coding DNA: TGTGCCAGCAGTTTAGTTCCTAGCGGGAGCCACAATGAGCAGTTCTTC.

The chain has TRBV11-2 and TRBJ2-5, with no clear D. Trimming pared 0 bases from V and 4 bases from J, leaving 9 bases between. The CDR3 consists of 14 residues. Germline V lookup: CDR1 SGHAT, CDR2 FQNNGV. Here the CDR3 reads CASSLEPPVETQYF. In DNA form, the CDR3 reads TGTGCCAGCAGCTTAGAGCCTCCTGTAGAGACCCAGTACTTC.

There are a few counts of this clonotype. J is TRBJ2-7 and V is TRBV6-5; 8 bases are shared with TRBD1. CDR3 length: 15 amino acids. Trimming removed 4 bases from V and 4 bases from J; junction bases left unmatched: 9. The V gene's germline CDR1 is MNHEY and CDR2 SVGAGI. CDR3 sequence: CASSWLRDRSYEQYF. The DNA of the CDR3 is TGTGCCAGCAGTTGGCTCCGGGACAGGAGTTACGAGCAGTACTTC.

This clonotype turned up a few times. V gene TRBV20-1 combines with J gene TRBJ2-1; 13 bases are shared with TRBD2. CDR1 is DFQATT and CDR2 is SNEGSKA in the germline V gene (reference sequence). Trimming at V came to 7 bases and at J to 8 bases, leaving 8 bases not matched to a gene. This CDR3 has 14 amino acids. The CDR3 region has the DNA TGCAGTGGCCTACTAGCGGGAGGGCCTGATGAGCAGTTCTTC. This codes for CSGLLAGGPDEQFF.

The chain has TRBV20-1 and TRBJ1-5; 7 nucleotides match TRBD1. There are 14 residues in the CDR3. The trim removed 5 bases at V and 1 base at J, leaving 5 bases unmatched. CDR1 and CDR2 from the germline V gene are DFQATT and SNEGSKA (reference sequence). The CDR3: CSARSGGSNQPQHF. In DNA, the CDR3 is TGCAGTGCTCGGTCAGGGGGAAGCAATCAGCCCCAGCATTTT.

This clonotype was recorded a few times. CDR3 residues: CAISDGTSGSYNEQFF. The CDR3 DNA is TGTGCCATCAGTGACGGGACTAGCGGGAGTTACAATGAGCAGTTCTTC. The gene calls are TRBV10-3 and TRBJ2-5; 14 bases align to TRBD2. The J call is doubtful: the DNA matches TRBJ2-1 better. CDR3 length equals 16 residues. CDR1 and CDR2 (germline): ENHRY, SYGVKD.

J is TRBJ2-3 and V is TRBV7-8, with D uncertain. In germline, CDR1 is SGHVS, CDR2 FQNEAQ. This CDR3 comprises 14 residues. V dropped 2 bases and J dropped 6 bases, with 12 bases sitting between them. This chain's CDR3 is CASSLLSSSDTQYF. In DNA, the CDR3 is TGTGCCAGCAGCTTACTCTCTAGTTCGGATACGCAGTATTTT.

This clonotype has a handful of counts. The gene calls are TRBV4-2 and TRBJ2-7; TRBD2 matches 8 bases. The CDR3 consists of 16 residues. Germline lookup yields CDR1 LGHNA and CDR2 YNFKEQ. With V trimmed by 0 bases and J by 7 bases, 11 bases remained unmatched. CDR3 residues: CASSQDRMGTSGEQYF. The DNA of the CDR3 is TGTGCCAGCAGCCAAGATCGTATGGGGACTAGTGGAGAGCAGTACTTC.

The rearrangement joins TRBV6-1 to TRBJ1-6; TRBD1 agrees at 10 bases. Unmatched junction bases numbered 18, after V lost 5 bases and J lost 8 bases. Germline V gives CDR1 MNHNS, CDR2 SASEGT. The CDR3 extends over 19 amino acids. The CDR3 nucleotides are TGTGCCAGCAGTAAAGTACCGGGACAGGGGTTTAGCAAAGATTCACCCCTCCACTTT. This gives the protein CASSKVPGQGFSKDSPLHF.

This clonotype was detected a few times. A read error may produce the germline difference seen at one junction end. V is TRBV28 and J is TRBJ2-3; 11 nucleotides agree with TRBD1. The CDR3 has 14 amino acids. Germline V lookup: CDR1 MDHEN, CDR2 SYDVKM. CDR3 in DNA: TGTGCCGGCAGTTCGCCGGACAGGGGGCGCACGCAGTATTTT. Translated: CAGSSPDRGRTQYF.

This clonotype was picked up a small number of times. CDR3 coding DNA: TGTGCCATCAGTGTGGACGAGACTGAGACCCAGTACTTC. It specifies CAISVDETETQYF. J is TRBJ2-5 and V is TRBV10-3; unclear D gene. Trimming removed 4 bases at V and 5 bases at J, with 11 bases between. CDR3 length: 13 residues. The germline CDR1 and CDR2 sequences are ENHRY and SYGVKD.

The rearrangement uses TRBV12-3 or TRBV12-4 and TRBJ1-5, with 7 bases identical to TRBD1. With V trimmed by 5 bases and J by 3 bases, 1 base remained unmatched. This CDR3 has 13 residues. The CDR3 spells CASSGTVNQPQHF. As DNA, the CDR3 is TGTGCCAGCAGTGGGACAGTCAATCAGCCCCAGCATTTT.

The chain employs TRBV3-1 and TRBJ2-2; unclear D gene. V dropped 0 bases and J dropped 4 bases, with 12 bases sitting between them. Per the germline V gene, CDR1 is LGHDT and CDR2 is YNNKEL (reference sequence). The length of the CDR3 is 16 residues. The chain's CDR3 is CASSQESLESTGELFF. The DNA of the CDR3 is TGTGCCAGCAGCCAAGAAAGTTTGGAGAGCACCGGGGAGCTGTTTTTT.

This chain connects TRBV10-3 to TRBJ2-5, with D uncertain. The CDR3 is 13 amino acids. The V and J ends lost 3 bases and 11 bases respectively, with 16 bases between them. Per the germline V gene, CDR1 is ENHRY and CDR2 is SYGVKD. The CDR3 reads CAISDSTGREQYF. The CDR3 nucleotides read TGTGCCATCAGTGACTCGACGGGTAGAGAGCAGTACTTC.

This clonotype has more than one count but fewer than ten. J is TRBJ2-1 and V is TRBV10-3; 13 bases align to TRBD2. The germline CDR1 and CDR2 sequences are ENHRY and SYGVKD. The CDR3 runs 17 residues. J lost 6 bases, V lost 6 bases, and 11 bases had no gene match. The DNA for the CDR3 is TGTGCCATCAGACCACTAGCGGGAGGGCCCGAGGGCAATGAGCAGTTCTTC. Residues: CAIRPLAGGPEGNEQFF.

With respect to this clonotype: Given the absence of the conserved phenylalanine or tryptophan at the CDR3 end, a read error is likely. V and J are TRBV6-5 and TRBJ2-7, with 13 bases identical to TRBD2. The V and J ends lost 2 bases and 3 bases, in that order; junction bases with no gene match: 4. The CDR3 totals 16 residues. CDR1 and CDR2 (germline): MNHEY, SVGAGI. The CDR3 loop reads CASSYKTSGRFYEQYS. CDR3 sequence (DNA): TGTGCCAGCAGTTACAAGACTAGCGGGAGGTTCTACGAGCAGTACTCC.

The chain employs TRBV28 and TRBJ1-4; tentatively, D is TRBD1 (6 bases). CDR1 and CDR2 from the germline V gene are MDHEN and SYDVKM. Deletions cut 2 bases from V and 7 bases from J, with 17 bases between. The CDR3 is 16 amino acids. CDR3 amino acids: CASSLPLQGGGEKLFF. CDR3 DNA sequence: TGTGCCAGCAGTTTACCACTACAGGGTGGCGGTGAAAAACTGTTTTTT.

This clonotype showed up just a few times. This chain joins TRBV7-8 and TRBJ1-1; TRBD1 agrees at 9 bases. The CDR3 spans 15 residues. Germline V gene lookup returns CDR1 SGHVS and CDR2 FQNEAQ. V shed 1 base and J 7 bases; nucleotides not matched to a gene: 7. The CDR3 spells CASSLGAGTGNEAFF. The DNA of the CDR3 is TGTGCCAGCAGCTTAGGAGCCGGGACAGGGAATGAAGCTTTCTTT.

This clonotype has just a few counts. The chain links TRBV21-1 to TRBJ1-1; the table gives TRBD1 as D, unverified against the DNA. TRBV21-1 is recorded as a pseudogene. The length of the CDR3 is 14 residues. Here the CDR3 reads CASSNRGRNTEAFF. DNA of the CDR3: TGTGCCAGCAGCAACAGGGGCCGGAACACTGAAGCTTTCTTT.

This clonotype was counted between two and nine times. The chain employs TRBV20-1 and TRBJ2-1, with D perhaps TRBD1 (6 bases). The CDR3 runs to 20 residues. Germline V gene lookup returns CDR1 DFQATT and CDR2 SNEGSKA (reference sequence). Trimming took 0 bases from V and 7 from J, leaving 31 bases between them. CDR3 in DNA: TGCAGTGCTAGAGATTCCCAAGTTGGGGCTTCAGGGGCAAGGGGGAATGAGCAGTTCTTC. Amino acids: CSARDSQVGASGARGNEQFF.

This clonotype has a count of ten or more. V usage is TRBV28 and J usage is TRBJ2-7; 13 positions agree with TRBD2. The CDR3 extends over 15 amino acids. V gave up 2 bases and J gave up 3 bases; unmatched junction bases: 1. Per germline, CDR1 MDHEN and CDR2 SYDVKM. The CDR3 sequence is CASSLGLAGVYEQYF. The DNA of the CDR3 is TGTGCCAGCAGTTTAGGACTAGCGGGAGTCTACGAGCAGTACTTC.

The chain has TRBV2 and TRBJ2-2; 13 nucleotides agree with TRBD2. CDR1 SNHLY and CDR2 FYNNEI come from the germline V gene. The CDR3 is 20 amino acids. The J segment lost 4 bases and the V segment lost 6 bases, leaving 17 bases of the junction unmatched. DNA of the CDR3: TGTGCCAGCAGCGACCCGGGACTAGCGGGATCCTCCGCGAGCACCGGGGAGCTGTTTTTT. Translated, it gives CASSDPGLAGSSASTGELFF.

The table lists this clonotype with many counts. This chain joins TRBV7-8 and TRBJ2-2; perhaps D is TRBD1 or TRBD2 (5 bases each). The ends were cut back, 8 bases at V and 0 bases at J, with 19 bases in the middle. This CDR3 region has 17 residues. CDR1 and CDR2 from the germline V gene are SGHVS and FQNEAQ. CDR3 coding DNA: TGTGCCAGCCCCGACACAGGACTGTACGCGAACACCGGGGAGCTGTTTTTT. Its protein product is CASPDTGLYANTGELFF.

This clonotype was seen more than once but under ten times. The chain couples TRBV12-5 to TRBJ2-2, with 12 nucleotides matching TRBD2. The CDR3 runs to 16 residues. The trim removed 3 bases at V and 7 bases at J, leaving 6 bases unmatched. Germline CDR1 reads LGHNT; CDR2 reads FRNRAP. The CDR3 is CASGLRLAGDLGELFF. The DNA for the CDR3 is TGTGCTAGTGGTTTAAGACTAGCGGGAGATCTCGGGGAGCTGTTTTTT.

There are a few counts of this clonotype. This chain links TRBV12-3 or TRBV12-4 with TRBJ2-3, with D perhaps TRBD2 (6 bases). This CDR3 comprises 15 residues. With 5 bases removed from V and 4 bases from J, the gap between germline ends came to 16 bases. The CDR3, as DNA: TGTGCCAGCAGTCCACAAGGCGGGATCGCAGATACGCAGTATTTT. This encodes CASSPQGGIADTQYF.